This T cell receptor (beta chain) comes out of a study of blood T cell repertoires in COVID-19. This clone was recorded only once. CDR1 is LGHDT, CDR2 YNNKEL, per germline (reference sequence). V was clipped by 6 bases and J by 5 bases; unmatched bases: 5. This CDR3 region has 13 residues. Participants were aged roughly 18 to 90 years, lived in around 25 US areas, and enrolled virtually. TCRdb's copy holds only in-frame clones and misses some; the assay was immunoSEQ multiplex PCR. The sample holds 220,000 or so clones, almost 90% seen once. The chain is built from TRBV3-1 (or the pseudogene TRBV3-2) and TRBJ2-7, with 9 positions matching TRBD2. The sample was PBMCs or T cells enriched from blood (not recorded which). The receptor's source is a woman between 45 and 60 years old with acute COVID-19. This chain's CDR3 is CASSHGLANEQYF. CDR3 coding DNA: TGTGCCAGCAGTCATGGACTAGCGAACGAGCAGTACTTC.